The 12 T cell receptor beta chains below all came from one sample that was sequenced in a study of OX40 agonist ivuxolimab in advanced cancers. The table came from immunoSEQ multiplex PCR; TCRdb's copy has only in-frame clones and leaves some out. Of 20,000 to 30,000 clones detected, about nine tenths appear once; the ten largest clones hold 49%. This material consisted of CD4+ or CD8+ T cells sorted from blood, taken in a trial of the OX40 agonist ivuxolimab. All receptors derive from an adult with an advanced solid tumor such as melanoma, head and neck, liver or kidney cancer.

The chain carries TRBV7-9 and TRBJ2-2; 7 nucleotides agree with TRBD2. Germline CDR1 is SEHNR and CDR2 is FQNEAQ (reference sequence). The V segment lost 6 bases and the J segment 7 bases; nucleotides outside the gene matches: 2. The CDR3 extends over 12 amino acids. As DNA, the CDR3 is TGTGCCAGCAGTGAGCGGGACGGGGAGCTGTTTTTT. Its protein product is CASSERDGELFF.

The chain uses TRBV28 and TRBJ2-7; D is possibly TRBD1 (6 bases). There are 14 residues in the CDR3. The germline V and J ends were trimmed by 5 bases and 0 bases, with 11 bases remaining between them. Germline V lookup: CDR1 MDHEN, CDR2 SYDVKM. CDR3: CASSAGDTSYEQYF. The CDR3 coding sequence is TGTGCCAGCAGTGCCGGGGACACCTCCTACGAGCAGTACTTC.

This clone appeared a few times. V usage is TRBV6-5 and J usage is TRBJ2-7, with 7 bases lining up with TRBD2. Germline CDR1 MNHEY, CDR2 SVGAGI. The CDR3 has 14 residues. The junction had 8 bases not matched to a gene; V was cut back by 7 bases and J by 2 bases. The CDR3 here is CASIPRAGAYEQYF. The DNA for the CDR3 is TGTGCCAGCATCCCGCGGGCGGGGGCCTACGAGCAGTACTTC.

This clone was seen a few times. The chain's CDR3 is CAWFDRDAEAFF. CDR3 bases: TGTGCCTGGTTCGACAGGGACGCTGAAGCTTTCTTT. This chain uses TRBV30 with TRBJ1-1; 7 positions agree with TRBD1. This CDR3 has 12 residues. J lost 6 bases, V lost 5 bases, and 6 bases had no gene match. CDR1 is GTSNPN, CDR2 SVGIG, per germline (reference sequence).

The chain combines TRBV6-5 with TRBJ1-6; 9 positions agree with TRBD1. This CDR3 is built from 13 residues. CDR1 and CDR2 (germline): MNHEY, SVGAGI. Losses at the gene ends were 6 bases for V and 8 bases for J; bases not matched to a gene: 2. For the CDR3, the DNA is TGTGCCAGCAGAGGGGACAGGGATTCACCCCTCCACTTT. This sequence encodes CASRGDRDSPLHF.

This clone was counted only a few times. The junction departs from the called germline gene at one end, perhaps through a read error. The chain employs TRBV5-8 and TRBJ2-1; 7 bases fit TRBD2. The CDR3 loop spans 15 amino acids. Germline CDR1 SGHTS, CDR2 YDEGEE. The CDR3 DNA reads TGTGCCAGCACCTTGAGCCCGGGAGGACAAAATGAGCAGTTCTTC. This encodes CASTLSPGGQNEQFF.

The genes are TRBV5-4 and TRBJ2-2; D is unresolved. Deletions cut 0 bases from V and 4 bases from J, with 4 bases between. This CDR3 is built from 13 residues. Germline CDR1 is SGHNT and CDR2 is YYREEE (reference sequence). The CDR3 protein is CASSLGSTGELFF. The CDR3 bases are TGTGCCAGCAGCTTGGGAAGCACCGGGGAGCTGTTTTTT.

This chain uses TRBV11-3 with TRBJ2-3, with 12 bases identical to TRBD2. With 5 bases clipped from V and 3 bases from J, the junction kept 3 bases outside the gene matches. CDR3 length: 15 amino acids. CDR1 and CDR2 from the germline V gene are SGHNT and YENEEA. CDR3 residues: CASSPGTSGTDTQYF. The CDR3 DNA sequence: TGTGCCAGCAGCCCAGGGACTAGCGGGACAGATACGCAGTATTTT.

The CDR3 here is CASSFTGPHGNEQFF. DNA for the CDR3: TGCGCCAGCAGCTTCACGGGACCCCACGGCAATGAGCAGTTCTTC. V is TRBV5-1 and J is TRBJ2-1; D assignment may be TRBD1 or TRBD2 (5 bases each). The CDR3 length is 15 residues. Germline V gene sequence: CDR1 SGHRS, CDR2 YFSETQ. Trimming left V 2 bases short and J 6 bases short, with 15 bases between.

This chain connects TRBV6-1 to TRBJ1-2, with 7 bases aligning to TRBD1. J gave up 3 bases and V 6 bases, and 7 bases lay outside the gene matches. Germline lookup yields CDR1 MNHNS and CDR2 SASEGT. This CDR3 region has 14 residues. CDR3 amino acids: CASRKQGQDYGYTF. The CDR3 nucleotides read TGTGCCAGCAGAAAACAGGGGCAGGACTATGGCTACACCTTC.

This clone was detected once. V is TRBV11-3 and J is TRBJ2-3, with D possibly being TRBD1 or TRBD2 (6 bases each). The germline V gene encodes CDR1 SGHNT and CDR2 YENEEA. V lost 5 bases, J lost 5 bases, and 17 bases lay in between. The length of the CDR3 is 15 residues. CDR3 in amino acids: CASSTQGGPKDTQYF. DNA of the CDR3: TGTGCCAGCAGCACCCAAGGGGGGCCTAAAGATACGCAGTATTTT.

The chain combines TRBV18 with TRBJ2-5; 7 bases agree with TRBD1. This CDR3 spans 14 amino acids. Looked up from germline, CDR1 is KGHSH and CDR2 is LQKENI. V lost 3 bases and J lost 2; bases outside the gene matches: 3. The CDR3 region has the DNA TGTGCCAGCTCACCGACAGGGCTGCAAGAGACCCAGTACTTC. Residues: CASSPTGLQETQYF. The variable domain in full, completed from reference TRBV18 and TRBJ2-5, reads NAGVMQNPRHLVRRRGQEARLRCSPMKGHSHVYWYRQLPEEGLKFMVYLQKENIIDESGMPKERFSAEFPKEGPSILRIQQVVRGDSAAYFCASSPTGLQETQYFGPGTRLLVL.